A single sample gave rise to the 3 T cell receptor beta chains below, sequenced in a study of immune cell composition in non-small cell lung cancer. The protocol was immunoSEQ multiplex PCR, while the TCRdb copy is restricted to in-frame clones and leaves out a portion. The sample carries roughly 5,700 clones, roughly 73% recorded once. Sequencing was carried out using lung tumor tissue. These receptors were obtained from a human donor with non-small cell lung cancer.

J is TRBJ1-4 and V is TRBV11-2, with 8 bases identical to TRBD1. Germline CDR1 and CDR2: SGHAT and FQNNGV. CDR3 length: 13 amino acids. The V and J ends lost 5 bases and 8 bases, in that order; junction bases with no gene match: 4. CDR3 in amino acids: CASSGQGGEKLFF. As DNA, the CDR3 is TGTGCCAGCAGCGGACAGGGTGGAGAAAAACTGTTTTTT.

This rearrangement joins TRBV5-1 to TRBJ1-6; 11 bases are shared with TRBD1. Germline-derived CDR1 and CDR2 are SGHRS and YFSETQ. The ends lost 2 bases at V and 8 bases at J; junction bases unmatched: 3. This CDR3 has 15 residues. CDR3 protein: CASSFGQGAYSPLHF. In nucleotides, the CDR3 is TGCGCCAGCAGCTTTGGACAGGGGGCTTATTCACCCCTCCACTTT.

The genes are TRBV6-5 and TRBJ1-5; TRBD1 agrees at 8 bases. Losses at the gene ends were 6 bases for V and 1 base for J; bases not matched to a gene: 5. Germline V gives CDR1 MNHEY, CDR2 SVGAGI. The CDR3 consists of 15 residues. The DNA for the CDR3 is TGTGCCAGCAGACTAGACAGGGGAAGCAATCAGCCCCAGCATTTT. Its protein is CASRLDRGSNQPQHF.